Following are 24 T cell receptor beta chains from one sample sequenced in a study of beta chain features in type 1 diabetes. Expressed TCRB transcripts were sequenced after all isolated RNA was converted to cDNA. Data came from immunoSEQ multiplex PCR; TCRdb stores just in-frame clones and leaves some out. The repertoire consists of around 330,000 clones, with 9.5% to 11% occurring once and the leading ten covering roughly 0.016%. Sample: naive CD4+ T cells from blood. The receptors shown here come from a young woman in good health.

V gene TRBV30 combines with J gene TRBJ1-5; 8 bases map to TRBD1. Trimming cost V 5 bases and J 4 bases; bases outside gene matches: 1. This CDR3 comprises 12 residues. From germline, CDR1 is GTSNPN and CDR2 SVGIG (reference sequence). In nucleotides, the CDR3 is TGTGCCTGGGACAGGGGTAATCAGCCCCAGCATTTT. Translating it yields CAWDRGNQPQHF.

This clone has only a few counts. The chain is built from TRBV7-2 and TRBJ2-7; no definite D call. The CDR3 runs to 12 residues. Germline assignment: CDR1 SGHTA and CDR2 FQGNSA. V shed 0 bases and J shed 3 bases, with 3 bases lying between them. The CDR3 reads CASSLAYYEQYF. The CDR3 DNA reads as TGTGCCAGCAGCTTAGCTTACTACGAGCAGTACTTC.

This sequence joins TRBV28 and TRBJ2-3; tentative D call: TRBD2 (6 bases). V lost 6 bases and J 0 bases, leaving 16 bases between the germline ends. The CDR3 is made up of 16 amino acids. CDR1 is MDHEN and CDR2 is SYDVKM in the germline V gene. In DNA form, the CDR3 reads TGTGCCAGCAGATCCCCGGGGGAGGCTAGCACAGATACGCAGTATTTT. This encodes CASRSPGEASTDTQYF.

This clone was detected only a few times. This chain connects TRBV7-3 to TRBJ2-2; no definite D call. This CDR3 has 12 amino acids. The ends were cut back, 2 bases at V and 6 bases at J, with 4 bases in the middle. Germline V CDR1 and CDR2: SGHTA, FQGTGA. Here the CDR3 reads CASSLPAGELFF. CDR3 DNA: TGTGCCAGCAGCTTACCGGCCGGGGAGCTGTTTTTT.

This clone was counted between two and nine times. As DNA, the CDR3 is TGTGCCAGCGGAAGACAGAAGGATCAGCCCCAGCATTTT. This encodes CASGRQKDQPQHF. The J gene is TRBJ1-5, the V gene TRBV27; weak D call: TRBD1 (5 bases). CDR1 MNHEY and CDR2 SMNVEV come from the germline V gene (reference sequence). The CDR3 is 13 amino acids. Trimming cost V 8 bases and J 5 bases, with 13 bases left between them.

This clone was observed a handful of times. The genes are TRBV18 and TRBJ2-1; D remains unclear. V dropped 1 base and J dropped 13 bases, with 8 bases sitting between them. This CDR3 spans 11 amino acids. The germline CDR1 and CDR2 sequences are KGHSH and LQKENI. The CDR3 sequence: CASSPLEEQFF. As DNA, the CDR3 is TGTGCCAGCTCACCACTAGAGGAACAGTTCTTC.

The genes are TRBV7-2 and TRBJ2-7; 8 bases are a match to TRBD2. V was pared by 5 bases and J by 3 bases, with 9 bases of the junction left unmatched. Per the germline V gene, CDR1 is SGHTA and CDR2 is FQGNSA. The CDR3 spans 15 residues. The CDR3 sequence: CASSRSGANSYEQYF. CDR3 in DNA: TGTGCCAGCAGCCGTAGCGGGGCAAACAGCTACGAGCAGTACTTC.

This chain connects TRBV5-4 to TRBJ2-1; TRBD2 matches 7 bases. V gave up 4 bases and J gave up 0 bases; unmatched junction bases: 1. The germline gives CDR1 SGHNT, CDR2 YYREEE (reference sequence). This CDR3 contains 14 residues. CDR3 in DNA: TGTGCCAGCAGCCTAGCGGACTCCTACAATGAGCAGTTCTTC. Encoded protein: CASSLADSYNEQFF.

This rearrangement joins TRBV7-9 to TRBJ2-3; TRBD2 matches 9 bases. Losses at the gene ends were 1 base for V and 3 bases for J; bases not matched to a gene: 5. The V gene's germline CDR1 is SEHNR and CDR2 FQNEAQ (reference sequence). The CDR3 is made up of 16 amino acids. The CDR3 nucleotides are TGTGCCAGCAGCTTAGGGGCTAGCGGGAAGACAGATACGCAGTATTTT. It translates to CASSLGASGKTDTQYF.

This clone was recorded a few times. The CDR3 sequence: CSVASYNEQFF. CDR3 bases: TGCAGCGTTGCCAGTTACAATGAGCAGTTCTTC. V usage is TRBV29-1 and J usage is TRBJ2-1; no definite D call. Trimming cost V 4 bases and J 4 bases, with 5 bases left between them. The CDR3 covers 11 residues. CDR1 SQVTM and CDR2 ANQGSEA come from the germline V gene.

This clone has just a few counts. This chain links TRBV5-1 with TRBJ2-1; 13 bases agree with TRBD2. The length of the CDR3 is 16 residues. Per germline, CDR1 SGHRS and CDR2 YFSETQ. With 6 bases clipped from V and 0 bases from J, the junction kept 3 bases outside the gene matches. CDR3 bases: TGCGCCAGCAAAAGGACTAGCGGGAGCTCCTACAATGAGCAGTTCTTC. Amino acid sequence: CASKRTSGSSYNEQFF.

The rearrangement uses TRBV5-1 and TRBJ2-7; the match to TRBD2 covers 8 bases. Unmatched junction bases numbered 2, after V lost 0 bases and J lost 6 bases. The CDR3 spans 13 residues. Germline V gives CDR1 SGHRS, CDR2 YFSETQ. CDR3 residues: CASSLAGGSEQYF. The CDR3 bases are TGCGCCAGCAGCTTGGCGGGAGGGTCCGAGCAGTACTTC.

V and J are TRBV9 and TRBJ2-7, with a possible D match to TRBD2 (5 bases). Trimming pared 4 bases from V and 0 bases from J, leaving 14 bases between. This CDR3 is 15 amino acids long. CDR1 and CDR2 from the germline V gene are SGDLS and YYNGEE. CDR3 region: CASSPDYRNSYEQYF. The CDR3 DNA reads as TGTGCCAGCAGCCCAGACTATCGGAACTCCTACGAGCAGTACTTC.

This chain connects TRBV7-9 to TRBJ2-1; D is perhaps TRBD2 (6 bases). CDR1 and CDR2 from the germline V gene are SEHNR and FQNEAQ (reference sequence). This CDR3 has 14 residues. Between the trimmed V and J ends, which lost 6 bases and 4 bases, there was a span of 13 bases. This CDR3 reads CASREQAGYNEQFF. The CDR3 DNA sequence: TGTGCCAGCAGAGAACAAGCGGGTTACAATGAGCAGTTCTTC. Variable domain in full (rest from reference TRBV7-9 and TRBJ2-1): DTGVSQNPRHKITKRGQNVTFRCDPISEHNRLYWYRQTLGQGPEFLTYFQNEAQLEKSRLLSDRFSAERPKGSFSTLEIQRTEQGDSAMYLCASREQAGYNEQFFGPGTRLTVL.

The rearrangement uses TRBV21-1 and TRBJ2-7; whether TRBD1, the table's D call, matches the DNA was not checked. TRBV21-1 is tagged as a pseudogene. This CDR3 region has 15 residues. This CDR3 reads CASSKEQGEPYEQYF. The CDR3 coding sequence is TGTGCCAGCAGCAAAGAACAGGGGGAACCCTACGAGCAGTACTTC.

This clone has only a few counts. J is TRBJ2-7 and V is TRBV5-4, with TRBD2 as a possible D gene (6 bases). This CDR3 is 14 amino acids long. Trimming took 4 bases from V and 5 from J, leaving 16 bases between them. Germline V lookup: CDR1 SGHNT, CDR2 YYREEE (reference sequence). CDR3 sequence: CASSPRGGGDEQYF. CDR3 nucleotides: TGTGCCAGCAGCCCGCGGGGAGGAGGGGACGAGCAGTACTTC. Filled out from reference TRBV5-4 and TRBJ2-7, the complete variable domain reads ETGVTQSPTHLIKTRGQQVTLRCSSQSGHNTVSWYQQALGQGPQFIFQYYREEENGRGNFPPRFSGLQFPNYSSELNVNALELDDSALYLCASSPRGGGDEQYFGPGTRLTVT.

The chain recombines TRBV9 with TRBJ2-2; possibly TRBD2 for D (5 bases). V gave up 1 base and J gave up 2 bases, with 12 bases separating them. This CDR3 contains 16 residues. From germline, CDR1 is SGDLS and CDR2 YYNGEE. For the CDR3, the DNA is TGTGCCAGCAGCGTACGAGGGAACCGTAACACCGGGGAGCTGTTTTTT. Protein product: CASSVRGNRNTGELFF.

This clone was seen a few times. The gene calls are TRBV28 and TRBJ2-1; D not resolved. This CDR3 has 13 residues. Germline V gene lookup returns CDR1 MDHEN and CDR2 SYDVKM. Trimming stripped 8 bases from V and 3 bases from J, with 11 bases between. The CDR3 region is CASHQAVYNEQFF. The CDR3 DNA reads TGTGCCAGCCATCAGGCTGTCTACAATGAGCAGTTCTTC.

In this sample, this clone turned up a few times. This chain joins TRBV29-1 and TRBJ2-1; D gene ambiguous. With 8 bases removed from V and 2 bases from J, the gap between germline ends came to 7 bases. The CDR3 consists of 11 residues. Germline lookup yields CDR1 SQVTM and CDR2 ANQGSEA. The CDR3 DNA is TGCAGCTCAGACACCTACAATGAGCAGTTCTTC. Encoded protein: CSSDTYNEQFF.

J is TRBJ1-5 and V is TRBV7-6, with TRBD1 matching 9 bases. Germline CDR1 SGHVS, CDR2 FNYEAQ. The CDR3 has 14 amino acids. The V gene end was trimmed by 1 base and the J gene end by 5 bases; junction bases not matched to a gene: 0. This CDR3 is CASSLGQGDQPQHF. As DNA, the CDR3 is TGTGCCAGCAGCTTAGGACAGGGGGATCAGCCCCAGCATTTT. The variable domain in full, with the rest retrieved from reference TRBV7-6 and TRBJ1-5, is GAGVSQSPRYKVTKRGQDVALRCDPISGHVSLYWYRQALGQGPEFLTYFNYEAQQDKSGLPNDRFSAERPEGSISTLTIQRTEQRDSAMYRCASSLGQGDQPQHFGDGTRLSIL.

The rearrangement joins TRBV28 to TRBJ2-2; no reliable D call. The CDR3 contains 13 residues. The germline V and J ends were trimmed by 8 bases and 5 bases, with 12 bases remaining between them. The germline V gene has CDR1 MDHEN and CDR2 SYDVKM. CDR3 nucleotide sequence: TGTGCCAGCGGCCCCTCCATGACCGGGGAGCTGTTTTTT. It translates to CASGPSMTGELFF. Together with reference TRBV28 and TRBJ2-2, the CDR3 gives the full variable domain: DVKVTQSSRYLVKRTGEKVFLECVQDMDHENMFWYRQDPGLGLRLIYFSYDVKMKEKGDIPEGYSVSREKKERFSLILESASTNQTSMYLCASGPSMTGELFFGEGSRLTVL.

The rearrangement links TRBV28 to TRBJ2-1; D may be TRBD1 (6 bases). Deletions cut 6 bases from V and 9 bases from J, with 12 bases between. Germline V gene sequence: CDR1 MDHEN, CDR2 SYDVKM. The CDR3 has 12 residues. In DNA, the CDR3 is TGTGCCAGCAGCCCAAGGGGGTTTGAGCAGTTCTTC. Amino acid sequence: CASSPRGFEQFF.

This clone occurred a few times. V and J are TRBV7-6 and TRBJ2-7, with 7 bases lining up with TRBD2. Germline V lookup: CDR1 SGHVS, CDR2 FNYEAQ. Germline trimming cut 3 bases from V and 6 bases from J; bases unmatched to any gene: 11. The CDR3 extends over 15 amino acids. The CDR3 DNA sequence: TGTGCCAGCAGCTTCGGGGTCGCGGGAGTGGGCGAGCAGTACTTC. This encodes CASSFGVAGVGEQYF.

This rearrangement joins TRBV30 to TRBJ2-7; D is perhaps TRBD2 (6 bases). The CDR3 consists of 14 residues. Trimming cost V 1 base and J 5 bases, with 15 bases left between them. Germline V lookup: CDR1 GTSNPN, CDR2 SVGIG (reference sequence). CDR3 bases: TGTGCCTGGAGTGAAGACGGGAGTTGGAACGAGCAGTACTTC. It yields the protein CAWSEDGSWNEQYF.